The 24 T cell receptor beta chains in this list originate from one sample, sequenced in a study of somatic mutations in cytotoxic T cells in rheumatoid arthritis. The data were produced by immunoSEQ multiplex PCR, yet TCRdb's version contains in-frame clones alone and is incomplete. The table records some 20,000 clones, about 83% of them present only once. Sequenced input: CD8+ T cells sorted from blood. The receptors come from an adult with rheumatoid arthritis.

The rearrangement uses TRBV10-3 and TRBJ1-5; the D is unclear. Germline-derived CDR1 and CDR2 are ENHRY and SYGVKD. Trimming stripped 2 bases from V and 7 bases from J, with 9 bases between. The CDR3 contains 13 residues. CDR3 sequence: CAISEGVLQPQHF. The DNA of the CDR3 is TGTGCCATCAGTGAGGGGGTCTTGCAGCCCCAGCATTTT.

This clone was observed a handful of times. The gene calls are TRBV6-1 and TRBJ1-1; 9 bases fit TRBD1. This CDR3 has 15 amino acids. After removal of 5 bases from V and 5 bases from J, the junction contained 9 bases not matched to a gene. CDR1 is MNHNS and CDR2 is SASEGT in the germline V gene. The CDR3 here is CASSPGTGYGTEAFF. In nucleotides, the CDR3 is TGTGCCAGCAGTCCCGGGACAGGGTATGGTACTGAAGCTTTCTTT.

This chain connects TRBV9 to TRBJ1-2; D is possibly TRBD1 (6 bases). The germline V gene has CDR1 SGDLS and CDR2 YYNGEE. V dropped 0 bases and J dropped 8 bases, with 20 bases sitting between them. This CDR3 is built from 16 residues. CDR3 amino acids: CASSVGTVVLQGGYTF. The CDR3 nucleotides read TGTGCCAGCAGCGTAGGGACAGTCGTACTACAAGGGGGCTACACCTTC.

Written as DNA, the CDR3 is TGTGCCAGTAGTCCCGGTCTGGAAGCCTACGAGCAGTACTTC. Amino acids: CASSPGLEAYEQYF. The genes are TRBV19 and TRBJ2-7; D is ambiguous. The V end was cut by 5 bases, the J end by 2 bases, with 13 bases between. This CDR3 has 14 amino acids. CDR1 and CDR2 (germline): LNHDA, SQIVND (reference sequence).

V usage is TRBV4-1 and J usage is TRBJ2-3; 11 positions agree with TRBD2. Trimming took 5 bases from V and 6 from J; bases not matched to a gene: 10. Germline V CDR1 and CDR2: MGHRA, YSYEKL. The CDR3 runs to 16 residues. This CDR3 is CASSSLAGGPSDTQYF. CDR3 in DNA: TGCGCCAGCAGCTCCTTAGCGGGGGGGCCTTCCGATACGCAGTATTTT.

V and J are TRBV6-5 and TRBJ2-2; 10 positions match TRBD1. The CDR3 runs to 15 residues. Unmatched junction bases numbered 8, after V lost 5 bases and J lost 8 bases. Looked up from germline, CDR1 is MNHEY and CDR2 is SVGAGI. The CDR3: CASSQGTGDWGELFF. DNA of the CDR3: TGTGCCAGCAGTCAAGGGACAGGGGATTGGGGGGAGCTGTTTTTT.

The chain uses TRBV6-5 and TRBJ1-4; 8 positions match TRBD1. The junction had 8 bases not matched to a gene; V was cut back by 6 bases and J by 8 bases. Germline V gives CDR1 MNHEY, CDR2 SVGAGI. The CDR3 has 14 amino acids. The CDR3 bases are TGTGCCAGCAGGGTAACAGGGGGATTCGAAAAACTGTTTTTT. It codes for CASRVTGGFEKLFF.

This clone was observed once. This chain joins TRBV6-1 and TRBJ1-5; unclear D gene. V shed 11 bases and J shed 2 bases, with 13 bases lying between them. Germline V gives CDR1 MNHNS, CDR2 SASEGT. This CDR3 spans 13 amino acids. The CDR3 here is CAGNWDGNQPQHF. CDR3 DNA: TGTGCCGGGAATTGGGATGGCAATCAGCCCCAGCATTTT.

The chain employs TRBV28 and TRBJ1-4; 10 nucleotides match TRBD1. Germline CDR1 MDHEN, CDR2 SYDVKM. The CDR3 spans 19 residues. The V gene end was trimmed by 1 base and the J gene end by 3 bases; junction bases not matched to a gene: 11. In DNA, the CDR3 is TGTGCCAGCAGTTTATTTCCCCCGGGACAGGGGACCCCTAATGAAAAACTGTTTTTT. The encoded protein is CASSLFPPGQGTPNEKLFF.

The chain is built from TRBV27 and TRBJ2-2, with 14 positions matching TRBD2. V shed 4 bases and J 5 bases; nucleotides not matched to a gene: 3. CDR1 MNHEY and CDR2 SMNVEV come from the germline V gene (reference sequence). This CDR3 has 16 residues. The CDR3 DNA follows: TGTGCCAGCAGTTCCGGACTAGCGGGAGGAACCGGGGAGCTGTTTTTT. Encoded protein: CASSSGLAGGTGELFF.

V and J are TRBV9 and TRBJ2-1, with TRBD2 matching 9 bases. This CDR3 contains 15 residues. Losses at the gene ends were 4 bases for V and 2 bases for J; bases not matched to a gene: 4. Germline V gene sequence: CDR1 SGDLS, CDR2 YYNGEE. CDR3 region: CASSPGLATYNEQFF. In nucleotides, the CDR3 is TGTGCCAGCAGCCCAGGACTAGCGACCTACAATGAGCAGTTCTTC.

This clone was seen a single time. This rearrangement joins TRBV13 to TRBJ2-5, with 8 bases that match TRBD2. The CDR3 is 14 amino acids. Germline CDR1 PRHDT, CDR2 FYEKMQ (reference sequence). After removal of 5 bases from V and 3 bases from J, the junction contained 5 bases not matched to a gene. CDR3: CASSHTSGKETQYF. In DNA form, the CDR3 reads TGTGCCAGCAGCCACACTAGCGGCAAAGAGACCCAGTACTTC.

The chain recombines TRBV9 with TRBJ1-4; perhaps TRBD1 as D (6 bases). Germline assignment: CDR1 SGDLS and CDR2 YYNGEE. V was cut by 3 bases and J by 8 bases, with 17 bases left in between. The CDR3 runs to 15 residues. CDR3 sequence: CASSAPDSEKEKLFF. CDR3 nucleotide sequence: TGTGCCAGCAGCGCGCCGGACAGCGAGAAGGAAAAACTGTTTTTT.

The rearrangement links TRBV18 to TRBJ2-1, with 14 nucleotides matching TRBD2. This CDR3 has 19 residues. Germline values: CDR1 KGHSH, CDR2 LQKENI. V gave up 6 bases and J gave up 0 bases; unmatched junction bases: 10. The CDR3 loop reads CASSPMGLAGESSYNEQFF. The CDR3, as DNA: TGTGCCAGCTCCCCAATGGGACTAGCGGGGGAAAGCTCCTACAATGAGCAGTTCTTC.

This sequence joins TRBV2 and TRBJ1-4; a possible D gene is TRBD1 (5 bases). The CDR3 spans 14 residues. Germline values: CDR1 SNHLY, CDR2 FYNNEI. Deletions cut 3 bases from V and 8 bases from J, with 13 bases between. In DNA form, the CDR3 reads TGTGCCAGCAGTGACAGCGGGGGGGAAGAAAAACTGTTTTTT. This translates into CASSDSGGEEKLFF.

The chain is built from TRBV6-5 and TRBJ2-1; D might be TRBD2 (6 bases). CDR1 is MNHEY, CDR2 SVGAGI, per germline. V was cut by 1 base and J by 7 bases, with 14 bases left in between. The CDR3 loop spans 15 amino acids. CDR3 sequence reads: CASSYFSGVGNEQFF. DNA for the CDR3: TGTGCCAGCAGTTACTTTTCGGGAGTGGGTAATGAGCAGTTCTTC.

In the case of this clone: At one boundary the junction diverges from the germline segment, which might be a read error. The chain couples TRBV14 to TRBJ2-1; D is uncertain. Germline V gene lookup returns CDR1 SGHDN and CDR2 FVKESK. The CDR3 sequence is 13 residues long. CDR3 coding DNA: TGTGCCGGCAGCACGACCCGGTACTCTGAGCAGTTCTTC. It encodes CAGSTTRYSEQFF.

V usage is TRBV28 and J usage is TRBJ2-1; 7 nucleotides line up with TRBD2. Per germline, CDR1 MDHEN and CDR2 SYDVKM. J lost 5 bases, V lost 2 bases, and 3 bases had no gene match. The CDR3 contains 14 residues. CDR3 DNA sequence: TGTGCCAGCAGTTTAGTGGGGGGGGACAATGAGCAGTTCTTC. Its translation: CASSLVGGDNEQFF.

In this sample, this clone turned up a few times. The CDR3: CASSVTRDTPFDTQYF. The CDR3 nucleotides read TGTGCCAGCAGTGTCACTCGGGACACCCCTTTTGATACGCAGTATTTT. The chain couples TRBV27 to TRBJ2-3; possible D gene TRBD1, 6 bases. The CDR3 spans 16 residues. Deletions cut 5 bases from V and 6 bases from J, with 21 bases between. The germline CDR1 and CDR2 sequences are MNHEY and SMNVEV (reference sequence).

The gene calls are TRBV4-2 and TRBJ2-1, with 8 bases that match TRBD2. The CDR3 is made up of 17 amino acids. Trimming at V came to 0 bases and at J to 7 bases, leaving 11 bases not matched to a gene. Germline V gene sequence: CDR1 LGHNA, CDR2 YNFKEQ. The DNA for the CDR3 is TGTGCCAGCAGCCAAGAGTCCGAGCGGGAGTGGGGGAATGAGCAGTTCTTC. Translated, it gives CASSQESEREWGNEQFF.

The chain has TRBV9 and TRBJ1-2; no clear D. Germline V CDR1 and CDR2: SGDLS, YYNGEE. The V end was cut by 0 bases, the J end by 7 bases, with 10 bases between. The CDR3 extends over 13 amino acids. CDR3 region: CASSVVGVVGYTF. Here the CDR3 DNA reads TGTGCCAGCAGCGTAGTCGGGGTGGTTGGCTACACCTTC.

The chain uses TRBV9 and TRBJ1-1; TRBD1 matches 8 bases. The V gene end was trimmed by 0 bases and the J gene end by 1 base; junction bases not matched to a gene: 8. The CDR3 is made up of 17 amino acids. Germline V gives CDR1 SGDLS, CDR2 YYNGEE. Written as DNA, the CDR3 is TGTGCCAGCAGCGTAGGCGACAGGGGAAGGAAGAACACTGAAGCTTTCTTT. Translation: CASSVGDRGRKNTEAFF.

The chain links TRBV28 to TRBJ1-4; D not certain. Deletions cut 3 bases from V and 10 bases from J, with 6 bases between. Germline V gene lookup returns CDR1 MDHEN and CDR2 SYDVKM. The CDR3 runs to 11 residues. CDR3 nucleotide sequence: TGTGCCAGCAGTTTGAGAAGAAAACTGTTTTTT. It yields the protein CASSLRRKLFF.

The CDR3 reads CASSPPWAGEAFF. The CDR3 DNA is TGTGCCAGCTCACCGCCCTGGGCAGGTGAAGCTTTCTTT. V is TRBV18 and J is TRBJ1-1; unclear D gene. The CDR3 totals 13 residues. V lost 3 bases and J 7 bases, leaving 12 bases between the germline ends. Germline CDR1 reads KGHSH; CDR2 reads LQKENI.